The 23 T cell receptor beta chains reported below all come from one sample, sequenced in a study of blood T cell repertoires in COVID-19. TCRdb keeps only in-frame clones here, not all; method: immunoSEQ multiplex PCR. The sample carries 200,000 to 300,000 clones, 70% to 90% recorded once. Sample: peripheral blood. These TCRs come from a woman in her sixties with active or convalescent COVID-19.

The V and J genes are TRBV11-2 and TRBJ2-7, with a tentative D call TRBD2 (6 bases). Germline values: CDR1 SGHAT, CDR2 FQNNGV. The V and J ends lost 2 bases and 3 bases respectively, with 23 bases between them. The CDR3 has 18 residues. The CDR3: CASSLFGGGRQIYYEQYF. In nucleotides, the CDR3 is TGTGCCAGCAGCTTATTTGGGGGAGGCCGTCAGATCTACTACGAGCAGTACTTC. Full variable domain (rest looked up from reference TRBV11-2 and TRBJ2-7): EAGVAQSPRYKIIEKRQSVAFWCNPISGHATLYWYQQILGQGPKLLIQFQNNGVVDDSQLPKDRFSAERLKGVDSTLKIQPAKLEDSAVYLCASSLFGGGRQIYYEQYFGPGTRLTVT.

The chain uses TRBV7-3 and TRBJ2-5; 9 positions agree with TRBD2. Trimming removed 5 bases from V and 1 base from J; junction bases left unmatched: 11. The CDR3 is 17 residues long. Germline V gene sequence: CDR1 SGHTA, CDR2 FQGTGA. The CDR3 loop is CASSPAVAGDAQETQYF. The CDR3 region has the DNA TGTGCCAGCAGCCCAGCGGTAGCGGGGGACGCCCAAGAGACCCAGTACTTC.

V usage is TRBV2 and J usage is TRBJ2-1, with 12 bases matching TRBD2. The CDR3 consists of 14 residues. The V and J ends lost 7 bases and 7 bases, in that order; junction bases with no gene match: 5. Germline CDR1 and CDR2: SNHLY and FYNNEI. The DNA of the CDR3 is TGTGCCAGCAAGCTAGCGGGGGGGCTAAATGAGCAGTTCTTC. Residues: CASKLAGGLNEQFF. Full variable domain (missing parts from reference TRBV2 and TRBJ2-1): EPEVTQTPSHQVTQMGQEVILRCVPISNHLYFYWYRQILGQKVEFLVSFYNNEISEKSEIFDDQFSVERPDGSNFTLKIRSTKLEDSAMYFCASKLAGGLNEQFFGPGTRLTVL.

CDR3 bases: TGTGCCAGCAAGGTGGGGGGCACTGAAGCTTTCTTT. Amino acids: CASKVGGTEAFF. The gene calls are TRBV2 and TRBJ1-1; weak D call: TRBD1 (5 bases). This CDR3 spans 12 amino acids. The V and J ends lost 7 bases and 4 bases respectively, with 10 bases between them. CDR1 and CDR2 (germline): SNHLY, FYNNEI.

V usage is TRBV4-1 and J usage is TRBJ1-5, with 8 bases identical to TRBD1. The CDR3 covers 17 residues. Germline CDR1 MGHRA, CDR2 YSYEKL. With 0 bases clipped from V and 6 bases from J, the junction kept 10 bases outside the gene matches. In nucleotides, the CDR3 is TGCGCCAGCAGCCAAGATCGGGGCAGGGGGCTGAGTCAGCCCCAGCATTTT. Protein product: CASSQDRGRGLSQPQHF.

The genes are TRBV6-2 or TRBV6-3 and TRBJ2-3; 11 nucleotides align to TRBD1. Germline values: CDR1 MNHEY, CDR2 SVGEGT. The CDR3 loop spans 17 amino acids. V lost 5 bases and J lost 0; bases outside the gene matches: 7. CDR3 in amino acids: CASSGQGASGSTDTQYF. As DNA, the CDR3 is TGTGCCAGCAGTGGACAGGGGGCTAGCGGGAGCACAGATACGCAGTATTTT.

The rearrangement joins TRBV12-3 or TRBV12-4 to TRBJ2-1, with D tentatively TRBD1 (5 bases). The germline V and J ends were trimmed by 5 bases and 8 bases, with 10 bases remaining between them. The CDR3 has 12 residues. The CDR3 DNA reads TGTGCCAGCAGTCTCCAGGGCTATGAGCAGTTCTTC. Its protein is CASSLQGYEQFF.

This chain's CDR3 is CASSPPGLAVGETQYF. The CDR3 DNA reads TGTGCCAGCAGCCCCCCGGGACTAGCGGTTGGGGAGACCCAGTACTTC. This chain links TRBV4-2 with TRBJ2-5, with TRBD2 matching over 11 bases. Trimming took 4 bases from V and 5 from J; bases not matched to a gene: 9. CDR3 length: 16 amino acids. Per germline, CDR1 LGHNA and CDR2 YNFKEQ.

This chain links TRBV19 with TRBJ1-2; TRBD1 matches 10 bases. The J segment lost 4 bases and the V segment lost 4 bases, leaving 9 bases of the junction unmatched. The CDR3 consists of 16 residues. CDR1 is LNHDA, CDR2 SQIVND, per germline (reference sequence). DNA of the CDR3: TGTGCCAGTAGTACAAGACAGGGGGCAGACGCCTATGGCTACACCTTC. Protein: CASSTRQGADAYGYTF.

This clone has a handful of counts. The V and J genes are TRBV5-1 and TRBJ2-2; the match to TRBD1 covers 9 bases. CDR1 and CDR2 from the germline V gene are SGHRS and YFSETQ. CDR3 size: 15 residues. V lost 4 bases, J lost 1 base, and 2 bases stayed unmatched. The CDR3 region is CASSLDRGNTGELFF. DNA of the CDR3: TGCGCCAGCAGCCTGGACAGGGGGAACACCGGGGAGCTGTTTTTT.

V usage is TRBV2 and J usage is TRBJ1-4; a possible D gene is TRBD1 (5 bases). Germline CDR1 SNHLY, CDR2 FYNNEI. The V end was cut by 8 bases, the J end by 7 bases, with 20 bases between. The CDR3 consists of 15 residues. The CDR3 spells CASGGDRTRGEKLFF. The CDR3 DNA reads TGTGCCAGCGGGGGGGACCGGACCCGAGGTGAAAAACTGTTTTTT.

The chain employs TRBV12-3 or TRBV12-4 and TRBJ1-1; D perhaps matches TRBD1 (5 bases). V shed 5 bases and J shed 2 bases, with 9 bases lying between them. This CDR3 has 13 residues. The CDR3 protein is CASSRQINTEAFF. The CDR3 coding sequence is TGTGCCAGCAGTCGACAGATTAACACTGAAGCTTTCTTT.

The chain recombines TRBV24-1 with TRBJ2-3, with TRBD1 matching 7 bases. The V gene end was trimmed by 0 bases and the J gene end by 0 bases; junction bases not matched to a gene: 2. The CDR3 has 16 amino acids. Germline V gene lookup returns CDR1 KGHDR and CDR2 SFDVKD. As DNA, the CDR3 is TGTGCCACCAGTGATTTGACGGGACAGAGCACAGATACGCAGTATTTT. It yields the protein CATSDLTGQSTDTQYF.

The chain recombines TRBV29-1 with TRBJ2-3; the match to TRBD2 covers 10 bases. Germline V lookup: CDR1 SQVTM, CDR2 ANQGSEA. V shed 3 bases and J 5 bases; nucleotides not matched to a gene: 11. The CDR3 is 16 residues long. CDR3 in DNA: TGCAGCGTTGACCCCCTTCTAGCGGGAGTTGGAGATACGCAGTATTTT. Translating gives CSVDPLLAGVGDTQYF.

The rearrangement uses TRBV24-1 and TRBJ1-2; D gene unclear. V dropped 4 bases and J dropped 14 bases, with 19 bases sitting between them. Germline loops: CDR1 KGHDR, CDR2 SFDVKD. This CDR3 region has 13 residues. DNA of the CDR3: TGTGCCACCAGTGACGGAGGCGCTTCAGAGTGGACCTTC. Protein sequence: CATSDGGASEWTF.

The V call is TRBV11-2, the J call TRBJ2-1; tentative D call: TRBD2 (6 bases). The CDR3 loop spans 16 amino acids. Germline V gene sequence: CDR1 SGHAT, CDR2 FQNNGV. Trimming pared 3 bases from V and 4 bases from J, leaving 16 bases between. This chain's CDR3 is CASSLRSGYPYNEQFF. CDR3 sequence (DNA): TGTGCCAGCAGCTTGCGGAGCGGGTACCCATACAATGAGCAGTTCTTC.

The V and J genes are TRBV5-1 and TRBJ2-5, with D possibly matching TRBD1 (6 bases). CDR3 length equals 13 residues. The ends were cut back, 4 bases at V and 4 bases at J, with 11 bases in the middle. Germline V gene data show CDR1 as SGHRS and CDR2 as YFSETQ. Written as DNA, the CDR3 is TGCGCCAGCAGCCCGACAGGAGGAGAGACCCAGTACTTC. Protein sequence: CASSPTGGETQYF. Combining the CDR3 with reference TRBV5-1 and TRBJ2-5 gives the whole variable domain KAGVTQTPRYLIKTRGQQVTLSCSPISGHRSVSWYQQTPGQGLQFLFEYFSETQRNKGNFPGRFSGRQFSNSRSEMNVSTLELGDSALYLCASSPTGGETQYFGPGTRLLVL.

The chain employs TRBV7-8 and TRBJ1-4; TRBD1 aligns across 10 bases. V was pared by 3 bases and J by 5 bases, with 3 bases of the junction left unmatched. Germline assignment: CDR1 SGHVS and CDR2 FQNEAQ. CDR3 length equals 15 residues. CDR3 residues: CASSLPGQGNEKLFF. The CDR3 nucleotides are TGTGCCAGCAGCTTGCCGGGACAGGGGAATGAAAAACTGTTTTTT.

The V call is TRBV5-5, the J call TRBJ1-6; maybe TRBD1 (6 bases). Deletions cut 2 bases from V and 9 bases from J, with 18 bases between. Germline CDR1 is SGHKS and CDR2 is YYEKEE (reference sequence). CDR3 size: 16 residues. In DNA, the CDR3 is TGTGCCAGCAGCTTAACAGGGTACTTTAGTGGTTCACCCCTCCACTTT. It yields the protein CASSLTGYFSGSPLHF.

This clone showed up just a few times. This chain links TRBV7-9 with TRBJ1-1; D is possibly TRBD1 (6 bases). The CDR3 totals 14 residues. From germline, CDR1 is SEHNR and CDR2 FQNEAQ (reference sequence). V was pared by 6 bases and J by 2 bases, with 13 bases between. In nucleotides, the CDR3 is TGTGCCAGCAGACCTAAGGACAGCAACACTGAAGCTTTCTTT. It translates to CASRPKDSNTEAFF.

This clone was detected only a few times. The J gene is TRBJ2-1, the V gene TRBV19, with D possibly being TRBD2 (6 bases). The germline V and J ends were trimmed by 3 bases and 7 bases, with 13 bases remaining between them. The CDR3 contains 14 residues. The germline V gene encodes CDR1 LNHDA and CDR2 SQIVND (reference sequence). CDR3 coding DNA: TGTGCCAGTAGTATTGTCCCCGGGGGAAATGAGCAGTTCTTC. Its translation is CASSIVPGGNEQFF.

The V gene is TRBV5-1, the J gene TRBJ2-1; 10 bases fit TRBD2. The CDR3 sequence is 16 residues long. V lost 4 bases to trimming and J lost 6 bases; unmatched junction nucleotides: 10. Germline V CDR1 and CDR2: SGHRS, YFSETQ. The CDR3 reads CASSKDLRTSGNEQFF. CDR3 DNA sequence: TGCGCCAGCAGCAAAGACCTACGGACTAGCGGCAATGAGCAGTTCTTC.

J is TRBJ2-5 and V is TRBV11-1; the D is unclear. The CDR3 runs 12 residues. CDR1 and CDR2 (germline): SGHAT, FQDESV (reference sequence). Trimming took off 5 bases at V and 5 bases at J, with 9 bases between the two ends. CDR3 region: CASSRSYETQYF. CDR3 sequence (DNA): TGTGCCAGCAGCCGTAGTTATGAGACCCAGTACTTC.